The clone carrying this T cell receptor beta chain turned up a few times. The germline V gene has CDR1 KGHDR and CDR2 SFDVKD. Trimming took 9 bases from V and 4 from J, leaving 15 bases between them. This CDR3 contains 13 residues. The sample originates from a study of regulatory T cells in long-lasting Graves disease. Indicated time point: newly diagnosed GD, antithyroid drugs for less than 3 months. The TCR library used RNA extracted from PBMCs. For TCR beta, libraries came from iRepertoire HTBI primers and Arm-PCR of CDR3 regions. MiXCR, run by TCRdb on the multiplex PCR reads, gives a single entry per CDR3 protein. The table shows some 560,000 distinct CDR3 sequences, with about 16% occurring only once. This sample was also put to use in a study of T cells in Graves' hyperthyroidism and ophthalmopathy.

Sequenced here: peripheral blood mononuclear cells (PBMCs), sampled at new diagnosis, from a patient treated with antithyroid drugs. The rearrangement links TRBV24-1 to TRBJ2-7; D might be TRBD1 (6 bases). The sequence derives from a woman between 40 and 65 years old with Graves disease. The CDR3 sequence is CATAERDNYEQYF. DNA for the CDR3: TGTGCCACCGCTGAACGGGACAATTACGAGCAGTACTTC.